The 11 T cell receptor beta chains below all came from one sample that was sequenced in a study of blood T cell repertoires in COVID-19. Clones were sequenced by immunoSEQ multiplex PCR, and TCRdb holds only the in-frame ones, with some missing. This table has more than 150,000 clones, just under 80% appearing once. Sequences were obtained from peripheral blood. These receptors were obtained from a woman of 80 years or more with acute or convalescent COVID-19.

J is TRBJ2-3 and V is TRBV5-1, with 8 nucleotides matching TRBD2. Germline V gene data show CDR1 as SGHRS and CDR2 as YFSETQ. Unmatched junction bases numbered 9, after V lost 4 bases and J lost 2 bases. This CDR3 is 16 amino acids long. The CDR3 protein is CASSGTGTSHTDTQYF. Here the CDR3 DNA reads TGCGCCAGCAGCGGAACCGGGACTAGTCACACAGATACGCAGTATTTT.

The V gene is TRBV7-6, the J gene TRBJ2-2; D not resolved. CDR3 length equals 17 residues. Germline V gene lookup returns CDR1 SGHVS and CDR2 FNYEAQ. V was clipped by 2 bases and J by 1 base, with 14 bases between them. The CDR3 sequence: CASSLTMVGLNTGELFF. CDR3 DNA: TGTGCCAGCAGCTTAACGATGGTCGGGTTGAACACCGGGGAGCTGTTTTTT. Full variable domain (rest looked up from reference TRBV7-6 and TRBJ2-2): GAGVSQSPRYKVTKRGQDVALRCDPISGHVSLYWYRQALGQGPEFLTYFNYEAQQDKSGLPNDRFSAERPEGSISTLTIQRTEQRDSAMYRCASSLTMVGLNTGELFFGEGSRLTVL.

This clone was seen more than once but under ten times. J is TRBJ2-2 and V is TRBV2, with 10 bases that match TRBD2. V gave up 7 bases and J gave up 4 bases; unmatched junction bases: 3. This CDR3 has 14 amino acids. In germline, CDR1 is SNHLY, CDR2 FYNNEI. The CDR3 DNA is TGTGCCAGCAAGCTAGCGGGGGTCACCGGGGAGCTGTTTTTT. Its translation: CASKLAGVTGELFF. Looking up the rest from reference TRBV2 and TRBJ2-2 gives the full variable domain: EPEVTQTPSHQVTQMGQEVILRCVPISNHLYFYWYRQILGQKVEFLVSFYNNEISEKSEIFDDQFSVERPDGSNFTLKIRSTKLEDSAMYFCASKLAGVTGELFFGEGSRLTVL.

CDR3 region: CASSPRTGFYEQYF. DNA of the CDR3: TGTGCCAGCAGTCCCAGGACAGGGTTCTACGAGCAGTACTTC. The chain employs TRBV6-5 and TRBJ2-7, with 8 nucleotides matching TRBD1. CDR3 size: 14 residues. Trimming at V came to 5 bases and at J to 3 bases, leaving 6 bases not matched to a gene. Germline V gene data show CDR1 as MNHEY and CDR2 as SVGAGI.

V gene TRBV5-1 combines with J gene TRBJ1-1, with 7 positions matching TRBD1. This CDR3 has 14 residues. Germline-derived CDR1 and CDR2 are SGHRS and YFSETQ. J gave up 4 bases and V 4 bases, and 7 bases lay outside the gene matches. This CDR3 is CASSTGTEGTEAFF. As DNA, the CDR3 is TGCGCCAGCAGCACCGGGACAGAGGGCACTGAAGCTTTCTTT. Full variable domain (remainder filled in from reference TRBV5-1 and TRBJ1-1): KAGVTQTPRYLIKTRGQQVTLSCSPISGHRSVSWYQQTPGQGLQFLFEYFSETQRNKGNFPGRFSGRQFSNSRSEMNVSTLELGDSALYLCASSTGTEGTEAFFGQGTRLTVV.

The J gene is TRBJ2-3, the V gene TRBV2; D is uncertain. Trimming removed 4 bases at V and 4 bases at J, with 15 bases between. Germline values: CDR1 SNHLY, CDR2 FYNNEI. The CDR3 is 15 amino acids. CDR3 loop: CASSGGYPLADTQYF. The CDR3 DNA reads TGTGCCAGCAGTGGCGGCTACCCACTGGCAGATACGCAGTATTTT.

This clone was observed a single time. The chain combines TRBV2 with TRBJ2-2; TRBD1 agrees at 7 bases. V gave up 4 bases and J gave up 6 bases; unmatched junction bases: 8. The CDR3 has 15 amino acids. Germline V gene data show CDR1 as SNHLY and CDR2 as FYNNEI. CDR3 protein: CASSVGQVAPGELFF. CDR3 coding DNA: TGTGCCAGCAGTGTAGGACAGGTCGCTCCCGGGGAGCTGTTTTTT. The whole variable domain, remainder taken from reference TRBV2 and TRBJ2-2, is EPEVTQTPSHQVTQMGQEVILRCVPISNHLYFYWYRQILGQKVEFLVSFYNNEISEKSEIFDDQFSVERPDGSNFTLKIRSTKLEDSAMYFCASSVGQVAPGELFFGEGSRLTVL.

This clone turned up a few times. V usage is TRBV6-6 and J usage is TRBJ1-5; 10 bases agree with TRBD1. V lost 1 base to trimming and J lost 6 bases; unmatched junction nucleotides: 0. The length of the CDR3 is 14 residues. Germline V gene lookup returns CDR1 MNHNY and CDR2 SVGAGI (reference sequence). The CDR3 spells CASSYWDRGQPQHF. CDR3 nucleotide sequence: TGTGCCAGCAGTTACTGGGACAGGGGTCAGCCCCAGCATTTT.

The chain couples TRBV10-2 to TRBJ2-1; 8 nucleotides align to TRBD2. CDR1 is WSHSY and CDR2 is SAAADI in the germline V gene. Trimming took 7 bases from V and 0 from J; bases not matched to a gene: 5. The CDR3 totals 15 residues. CDR3 DNA: TGCGCCAGCACCGAAAGCGGGAGCTCCTACAATGAGCAGTTCTTC. Translating it yields CASTESGSSYNEQFF.

For the CDR3, the DNA is TGTGCCAGCAGCACAGGACAGGGAGGGCAAGAGACCCAGTACTTC. This encodes CASSTGQGGQETQYF. The rearrangement joins TRBV7-8 to TRBJ2-5; TRBD1 might be the D (8 bases). This CDR3 has 15 residues. V lost 5 bases to trimming and J lost 2 bases, with 15 bases between them. Germline CDR1 is SGHVS and CDR2 is FQNEAQ.

The J gene is TRBJ1-1, the V gene TRBV2, with D maybe TRBD1 (5 bases). This CDR3 region has 13 residues. Between the trimmed V and J ends, which lost 9 bases and 4 bases, there was a span of 15 bases. Germline values: CDR1 SNHLY, CDR2 FYNNEI. CDR3 in DNA: TGTGCCAGTCAAAGGGGCCAGGCCACTGAAGCTTTCTTT. Residues: CASQRGQATEAFF.